Listed here is a single T cell receptor (beta chain). The data originate from a study of blood T cell repertoires in COVID-19. About the study: Samples representing acute and convalescent COVID-19 were sourced from the United States, Italy and Spain. PBMCs, B-cell-depleted T cells, or T cells provided the cDNA or gDNA that made up the material.

In the authors' methods: Estimation of nucleated cell counts was performed using reference gene primer amplification. TCRdb's copy holds only in-frame clones and misses some; the assay was immunoSEQ multiplex PCR. V and J calls and clone size follow that table, whereas D and trimming were derived from the DNA. The repertoire holds about 100,000 clones, about 85% seen once, with around 4% in the top ten. Sequenced input: peripheral blood. The sequence derives from a man aged 55 to 70 with acute or convalescent COVID-19.

As DNA, the CDR3 is TGTGCCAGCAGCACCGGGACAGGGCACTACGAGCAGTACTTC. The encoded protein is CASSTGTGHYEQYF. The chain has TRBV7-9 and TRBJ2-7; 9 bases agree with TRBD1. J gave up 3 bases and V 5 bases, and 5 bases lay outside the gene matches. CDR1 and CDR2 (germline): SEHNR, FQNEAQ (reference sequence). The CDR3 is 14 amino acids.